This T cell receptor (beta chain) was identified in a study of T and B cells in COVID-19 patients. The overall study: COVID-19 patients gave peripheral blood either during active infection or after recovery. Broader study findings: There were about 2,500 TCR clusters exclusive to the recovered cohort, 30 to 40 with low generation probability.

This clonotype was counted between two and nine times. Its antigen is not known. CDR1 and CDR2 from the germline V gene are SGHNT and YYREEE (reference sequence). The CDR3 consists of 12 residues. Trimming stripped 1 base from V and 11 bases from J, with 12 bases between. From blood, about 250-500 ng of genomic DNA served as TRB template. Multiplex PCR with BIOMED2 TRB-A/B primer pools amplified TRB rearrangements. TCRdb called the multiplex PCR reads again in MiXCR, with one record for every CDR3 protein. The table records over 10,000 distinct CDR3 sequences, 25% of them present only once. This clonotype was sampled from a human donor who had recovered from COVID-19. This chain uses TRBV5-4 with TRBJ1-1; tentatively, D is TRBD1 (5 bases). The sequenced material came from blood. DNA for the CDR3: TGTGCCAGCAGCTTGTGGGGCGGAGAGGCTTTCTTT. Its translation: CASSLWGGEAFF.